This T cell receptor (beta chain) was documented in a study of CD8 T cells in ankylosing spondylitis. The CDR3 spans 14 residues. V dropped 6 bases and J dropped 3 bases, with 15 bases sitting between them. CDR1 DFQATT and CDR2 SNEGSKA come from the germline V gene (reference sequence). TCRdb recomputed calls from the 5' RACE reads with MiXCR, one row per CDR3 protein. The top ten clones hold approximately 3% of a sample with about 130,000 distinct CDR3 sequences, about an eighth of them seen once. For this clonotype: A much larger clone sits a single nucleotide away, making a read error possible.

The sequence was obtained from a female donor with ankylosing spondylitis or in good health (not recorded which). The chain couples TRBV20-1 to TRBJ1-3; D gene uncertain. The source material was blood, either unsorted or a sorted T cell fraction (not recorded which). The CDR3 sequence: CSAPGQLDGNTIYF. The DNA of the CDR3 is TGCAGTGCCCCCGGTCAGTTGGATGGAAACACCATATATTTT.